A single sample is the source of the 11 T cell receptor beta chains below, sequenced in a study of T cells after yellow fever vaccination. In TCRdb, the 5' RACE reads were re-called with MiXCR into one record per CDR3 protein. The sample holds under 600,000 distinct CDR3 sequences, around a fifth seen once. Sequenced here: PBMCs, sampled approximately 22 days after the first yellow fever vaccination. Receptors were obtained from a young man who received the YFV17D yellow fever vaccine.

This sequence joins TRBV6-5 and TRBJ1-2; no firm D call. The CDR3 is 13 residues long. V dropped 6 bases and J dropped 7 bases, with 15 bases sitting between them. Looked up from germline, CDR1 is MNHEY and CDR2 is SVGAGI. The CDR3 spells CASSLSRNSGYTF. The CDR3 DNA reads as TGTGCCAGCAGCCTCTCGAGGAACAGTGGCTACACCTTC.

The V gene is TRBV5-1, the J gene TRBJ2-5, with D unclear. Trimming took off 1 base at V and 4 bases at J, with 8 bases between the two ends. The CDR3 extends over 13 amino acids. Germline V lookup: CDR1 SGHRS, CDR2 YFSETQ. This chain's CDR3 is CASSLSERETQYF. Written as DNA, the CDR3 is TGCGCCAGCAGCTTGTCCGAGAGAGAGACCCAGTACTTC.

The chain couples TRBV7-2 to TRBJ2-7; tentatively, D is TRBD1 (5 bases). This CDR3 region has 13 residues. Trimming removed 6 bases at V and 6 bases at J, with 15 bases between. CDR1 is SGHTA and CDR2 is FQGNSA in the germline V gene. CDR3: CASSQGPTSEQYV. The DNA for the CDR3 is TGTGCCAGCAGTCAGGGTCCTACATCCGAGCAGTACGTC.

The rearrangement joins TRBV2 to TRBJ1-1; D perhaps matches TRBD1 (6 bases). Per germline, CDR1 SNHLY and CDR2 FYNNEI. Trimming pared 9 bases from V and 8 bases from J, leaving 19 bases between. The CDR3 has 13 amino acids. CDR3 DNA: TGTGCCAGTGACCCCCAGGGGAGGGGGGAAGCTTTCTTT. Residues: CASDPQGRGEAFF.

This chain uses TRBV6-2 or TRBV6-3 with TRBJ2-7; TRBD2 might be the D (5 bases). V lost 8 bases and J 5 bases, leaving 10 bases between the germline ends. CDR3 length: 11 residues. Germline V gives CDR1 MNHEY, CDR2 SVGEGT. The CDR3 DNA is TGTGCCAGCCGGGGTTTTAACGAGCAGTACTTC. Amino acid sequence: CASRGFNEQYF.

The chain carries TRBV6-5 and TRBJ2-7; 7 bases match TRBD2. This CDR3 is 13 amino acids long. The V gene end was trimmed by 2 bases and the J gene end by 12 bases; junction bases not matched to a gene: 10. The germline V gene encodes CDR1 MNHEY and CDR2 SVGAGI. The CDR3 coding sequence is TGTGCCAGCAGTTACGGGGCCGGGGGACTAATGTACGTC. This gives the protein CASSYGAGGLMYV.

This clonotype has a handful of counts. The V call is TRBV20-1, the J call TRBJ2-3, with D unclear. V lost 3 bases to trimming and J lost 0 bases, with 7 bases between them. The V gene's germline CDR1 is DFQATT and CDR2 SNEGSKA (reference sequence). This CDR3 has 13 residues. The CDR3 sequence: CSASLGSTDTQYF. The DNA for the CDR3 is TGCAGTGCTAGTTTGGGAAGCACAGATACGCAGTATTTT.

This clonotype was detected a few times. The chain recombines TRBV6-5 with TRBJ1-6; possible D gene TRBD1, 6 bases. The length of the CDR3 is 17 residues. Germline-derived CDR1 and CDR2 are MNHEY and SVGAGI. The V gene lost 5 bases and the J gene lost 6 bases, with 20 bases spanning the gap. CDR3: CASSTDRQATFNSPLHF. CDR3 nucleotides: TGTGCCAGCAGTACCGATCGACAGGCTACTTTTAATTCACCCCTCCACTTT.

The V and J genes are TRBV5-4 and TRBJ2-7; the D gene could be TRBD1 or TRBD2 (5 bases each). The length of the CDR3 is 14 residues. Germline V lookup: CDR1 SGHNT, CDR2 YYREEE (reference sequence). V was cut by 5 bases and J by 2 bases, with 14 bases left in between. CDR3 in DNA: TGTGCCAGCAGATCCGGGACGGTACCCTACGAGCAGTACTTC. It yields the protein CASRSGTVPYEQYF.

The chain links TRBV7-9 to TRBJ2-1; a weak D match, TRBD2 (6 bases). From germline, CDR1 is SEHNR and CDR2 FQNEAQ (reference sequence). The V gene lost 3 bases and the J gene lost 0 bases, with 15 bases spanning the gap. The CDR3 is 17 amino acids. CDR3 sequence: CASSLTVGGRSYNEQFF. CDR3 nucleotides: TGTGCCAGCAGCTTGACCGTGGGGGGTCGCTCCTACAATGAGCAGTTCTTC.

The J gene is TRBJ2-6, the V gene TRBV6-5, with D hard to call. Germline CDR1 MNHEY, CDR2 SVGAGI. This CDR3 spans 15 amino acids. V shed 5 bases and J shed 1 base, with 9 bases lying between them. CDR3 protein: CASSNRVSGANVLTF. In DNA, the CDR3 is TGTGCCAGCAGTAACCGGGTGTCTGGGGCCAACGTCCTGACTTTC.